This T cell receptor beta chain was found in a study of blood T cell repertoires in COVID-19. Overall study: COVID-19 samples from acute and convalescent phases originated in the United States, Italy and Spain.

J was trimmed by 2 bases and V by 7 bases; bases with no gene match: 14. Per the germline V gene, CDR1 is SEHNR and CDR2 is FQNEAQ (reference sequence). The CDR3 is 19 amino acids. In the authors' workflow: Estimation of nucleated cell counts relied on the amplification of reference gene primers. Generated by immunoSEQ multiplex PCR, the TCRdb table keeps only in-frame clones and is missing some. The DNA gave D and trimming, while V, J and clone size come from that table. The data contain over 5,500 clones, roughly 91% of them singletons. The chain has TRBV7-9 and TRBJ2-2, with 12 bases matching TRBD2. The TCR comes from a human donor in a cohort sampled during active COVID-19. The sequenced sample consisted of peripheral blood. The CDR3 nucleotides read TGTGCCAGCACCAGAAAAAGTGGACTAGCGGGACGTAACACCGGGGAGCTGTTTTTT. Translating it yields CASTRKSGLAGRNTGELFF.